A single T cell receptor (beta chain) is shown here with its context. The germline V gene has CDR1 SNHLY and CDR2 FYNNEI. The CDR3 contains 14 residues. V was pared by 7 bases and J by 5 bases, with 7 bases of the junction left unmatched. Assay: immunoSEQ multiplex PCR; the TCRdb copy retains only in-frame clones and omits some. The sample lists some 40,000 clones; around 90% were seen once. This record belongs to a study of lymphopenia after photon versus proton radiotherapy. V and J are TRBV2 and TRBJ1-2; 10 positions agree with TRBD1. This clonotype was sampled from a man aged 55-75 years with cholangiocarcinoma. The sequenced sample was peripheral blood, obtained from a patient treated with photon-based radiotherapy. The CDR3 DNA sequence: TGTGCCAGCAACGTTGAGGACAGGGGGTATGGCTACACCTTC. Protein sequence: CASNVEDRGYGYTF.